This entry describes one T cell receptor (beta chain). Between the trimmed V and J ends, which lost 6 bases and 3 bases, there was a span of 9 bases. CDR3 length: 12 amino acids. CDR1 is MNHEY, CDR2 SVGEGT, per germline. This specimen belongs to a study of blood T cell repertoires in COVID-19. Only in-frame clones appear in the TCRdb table, and some are missing; sequencing was by immunoSEQ multiplex PCR. The sample has about 97,000 clones; more than 65% are singletons. This sequence originates from a man aged 60-69 years with acute or convalescent COVID-19. The J gene is TRBJ2-7, the V gene TRBV6-2 or TRBV6-3, with D perhaps TRBD2 (5 bases). The sample comprised peripheral blood. CDR3 protein: CASSNGGYEQYF. CDR3 coding DNA: TGTGCCAGCAGCAACGGAGGCTACGAGCAGTACTTC.